Listed below are T cell receptor beta chains from one sample, sequenced in a study of CD8 T cells in ankylosing spondylitis. TCRdb reprocessed the 5' RACE reads with MiXCR, giving one entry per CDR3 protein. The top ten hold approximately 11% of the sample, which has around 180,000 distinct CDR3 sequences, around 13% seen once. The sample comprised blood, either unsorted or a sorted T cell fraction (not recorded which). All receptors come from a female donor with ankylosing spondylitis or in good health (not recorded which). Each CDR3 is given with its conserved first and last residue. D genes are given only for firm matches. Clone size is shown for a subset of rows, as once, few, many or a class of expanded clone.

D gene | clone size | J gene | V gene | CDR3 DNA | CDR3 protein
NA | many | TRBJ2-1 | TRBV12-3/TRBV12-4 | TGTGCCAGCAGCGAGATGGGCCCCTACAATGAGCAGTTCTTC | CASSEMGPYNEQFF
NA | many | TRBJ1-2 | TRBV2 | TGTGCCAGCAGTGGGGACGGATACTATGGCTACACCTTC | CASSGDGYYGYTF
NA | NA | TRBJ1-1 | TRBV27 | TGTGCCAGCAGTCCGTGGGGTCAGATTGGGAACACTGAAGCTTTCTTT | CASSPWGQIGNTEAFF
NA | NA | TRBJ2-7 | TRBV4-2 | TGTGCCGGGGGGGCTCTTGATGGCGAGCAGTACTTC | CAGGALDGEQYF
NA | NA | TRBJ2-5 | TRBV12-3/TRBV12-4 | TGTGCCAGCAGTCCCCGGGTGGGAGAGACCCAGTACTTC | CASSPRVGETQYF
TRBD1 | few | TRBJ1-2 | TRBV9 | TGTGCCAGCAGCGTGGGGGGGACAGGCGGTAACTATGGCTACACCTTC | CASSVGGTGGNYGYTF
NA | NA | TRBJ2-7 | TRBV7-2 | TGTGCCAGCAGCTTATCAGGGATAAACTACGAGCAGTACTTC | CASSLSGINYEQYF
NA | many | TRBJ1-1 | TRBV5-1 | TGCGCCAGCAGCATCGACACCCGGAACACTGAAGCTTTCTTT | CASSIDTRNTEAFF
TRBD1 | many | TRBJ2-7 | TRBV24-1 | TGTGCCACCAGCTCCGGGACAGGACCCTACGAGCAGTACTTC | CATSSGTGPYEQYF
NA | many | TRBJ2-7 | TRBV4-2 | TGTGCCAGCAGCCAAGAGGGGGCGGGACAAGACGAGCAGTACTTC | CASSQEGAGQDEQYF
TRBD1 | NA | TRBJ2-1 | TRBV7-2 | TGTGCCAGCAGCCCGATATCGGGACAGGGATATGGTGAGCAGTTCTTC | CASSPISGQGYGEQFF
TRBD2 | many | TRBJ2-1 | TRBV27 | TGTGCCAGCAGTCAAGGACTAGCGGGCCACCTGCGCTCCTACAATGAGCAGTTCTTC | CASSQGLAGHLRSYNEQFF
NA | NA | TRBJ2-1 | TRBV7-2 | TGTGCCAGCAGCTTAAACCCCTTTCAAGCCTACAATGAGCAGTTCTTC | CASSLNPFQAYNEQFF
NA | many | TRBJ2-4 | TRBV12-3/TRBV12-4 | TGTGCCAGCAGTCCCACGGGAGTTGTTGGCATTCAGTACTTC | CASSPTGVVGIQYF
TRBD2 | NA | TRBJ2-7 | TRBV20-1 | TGCAGTGCTAGAGATCCGGGACTAGCGGCCTACGAGCAGTACTTC | CSARDPGLAAYEQYF
NA | many | TRBJ2-4 | TRBV20-1 | TGCAGTGCTACGTCTAGCGACATTCAGTACTTC | CSATSSDIQYF
TRBD2 | few | TRBJ2-1 | TRBV24-1 | TGTGCCACCAGTATGACTAGCGGGAGTGGATACAATGAGCAGTTCTTC | CATSMTSGSGYNEQFF
NA | NA | TRBJ2-1 | TRBV6-2/TRBV6-3 | TGTGCCAGGACCGACATTTACAATGAGCAGTTCTTC | CARTDIYNEQFF
NA | many | TRBJ2-2 | TRBV11-2 | TGTGCCAGCAGCCCCCATGGCGGGGAGCTGTTTTTT | CASSPHGGELFF
NA | few | TRBJ2-2 | TRBV19 | TGTGCCAGTAGTATCACTAGTAGTACCGGGGAGCTGTTTTTT | CASSITSSTGELFF
NA | few | TRBJ2-2 | TRBV12-3/TRBV12-4 | TGTGCCAGCACCGCCGGGGGGCAAGCGAACACCGGGGAGCTGTTTTTT | CASTAGGQANTGELFF
NA | many | TRBJ2-2 | TRBV4-3 | TGCGCCAGCAGCCAAGTCCACACCGGGGAGCTGTTTTTT | CASSQVHTGELFF
NA | few | TRBJ2-5 | TRBV29-1 | TGCAGCGTTGAGGGGCGGACTTGGACCCAGTACTTC | CSVEGRTWTQYF
NA | many | TRBJ1-1 | TRBV7-9 | TGTGCCAGCAGCAGAAACATGAACACTGAAGCTTTCTTT | CASSRNMNTEAFF
NA | many | TRBJ1-5 | TRBV12-3/TRBV12-4 | TGTGCCAGCAGTTTGGGACATTGGCAGCCCCAGCATTTT | CASSLGHWQPQHF
NA | many | TRBJ2-3 | TRBV20-1 | TGCAGTGCTAGAGGGCAAGATACGCAGTATTTT | CSARGQDTQYF
NA | few | TRBJ1-5 | TRBV7-2 | TGTGCCAGCAGCCAGAGACAGGCAGAGCCCCAGCATTTT | CASSQRQAEPQHF
NA | NA | TRBJ2-1 | TRBV12-3/TRBV12-4 | TGTGCCAGCACCGTGGGGGGGCGGGGGAACAATGAGCAGTTCTTC | CASTVGGRGNNEQFF
NA | many | TRBJ2-1 | TRBV13 | TGTGCCAGCAGCTTAAGGATGGTAGTAGGTAATGAGCAGTTCTTC | CASSLRMVVGNEQFF
NA | many | TRBJ1-5 | TRBV29-1 | TGCAGCGTTGAAGCCAGGGCGGGGGCGCCCCAGCATTTT | CSVEARAGAPQHF
NA | many | TRBJ1-1 | TRBV7-9 | TGTGCCAGCAGCCCTAAACTTCGTGTTTCGGGGGGCAGGACTGAAGCTTTCTTT | CASSPKLRVSGGRTEAFF
NA | many | TRBJ1-1 | TRBV7-9 | TGTGCCAGCAGCTCGGGACCCAACACTGAAGCTTTCTTT | CASSSGPNTEAFF
TRBD1 | many | TRBJ2-3 | TRBV29-1 | TGCAGCGTTGGGACAGGGGGCCGCACAGATACGCAGTATTTT | CSVGTGGRTDTQYF